This T cell receptor beta chain stems from a study of T-cell reconstitution after alpha-beta-depleted transplantation in children. The CDR3 is 15 residues long. V dropped 7 bases and J dropped 7 bases, with 22 bases sitting between them. Germline V lookup: CDR1 MNHNS, CDR2 SASEGT. This clonotype was counted many times. The authors prepared the TCRbeta library with unique molecular identifiers. One entry per CDR3 protein results from TCRdb running MiXCR on the PCR reads. The table shows around 300,000 distinct CDR3 sequences, with roughly a tenth occurring only once. The clonotype originates from a boy in the first two years of life with acute myeloid leukemia, due to receive a stem cell transplant. The sample in question was PBMCs, obtained before TCRalphabeta/CD19-depleted stem cell transplant. The chain combines TRBV6-1 with TRBJ1-2; the D gene is possibly TRBD1 (6 bases). The CDR3 nucleotides are TGTGCCAGCACCCCAAGGGCAGGGGCGGTAGGTGGCTACACCTTC. This codes for CASTPRAGAVGGYTF.